The next 12 T cell receptor beta chains were all read from a single sample in a study of T cell responses to AZD1222 COVID-19 vaccine. Using immunoSEQ multiplex PCR, the repertoire was profiled, and TCRdb retains in-frame clones only, with some absent. The table includes approximately 140,000 clones, 93% detected once. Source: peripheral blood, taken on day 0 of AZD1222 vaccination. The receptors were sampled from an adult in good health.

This chain joins TRBV3-1 (or the pseudogene TRBV3-2) and TRBJ1-5; TRBD1 is a possible D gene (5 bases). Trimming stripped 4 bases from V and 6 bases from J, with 19 bases between. The CDR3 loop spans 16 amino acids. Germline CDR1 LGHDT, CDR2 YNNKEL (reference sequence). CDR3 amino acids: CASSPPGTAGGQPQHF. CDR3 DNA: TGTGCCAGCAGCCCACCAGGGACTGCGGGGGGTCAGCCCCAGCATTTT.

CDR3 nucleotide sequence: TGTGCCAGCAGTTATCCGGGACAGGGGTTTGCGGGTACGCAGTATTTT. It codes for CASSYPGQGFAGTQYF. This chain uses TRBV27 with TRBJ2-3, with 10 positions matching TRBD1. Germline values: CDR1 MNHEY, CDR2 SMNVEV (reference sequence). The CDR3 runs 16 residues. V was pared by 4 bases and J by 8 bases, with 12 bases of the junction left unmatched.

J is TRBJ1-6 and V is TRBV6-4, with D unresolved. V was cut by 0 bases and J by 7 bases, with 10 bases left in between. The CDR3 extends over 15 amino acids. Germline V gene sequence: CDR1 MRHNA, CDR2 SNTAGT. DNA of the CDR3: TGTGCCAGCAGTGACTCGACGTTGGGGAATTCACCCCTCCACTTT. Encoded protein: CASSDSTLGNSPLHF.

The genes are TRBV21-1 and TRBJ1-1. TRBV21-1 is termed a pseudogene. CDR3 length equals 12 residues. The CDR3: CASSKRGREAFF. The CDR3 nucleotides read TGTGCCAGCAGCAAACGGGGCAGAGAAGCTTTCTTT.

The chain carries TRBV6-5 and TRBJ1-6; D gene unclear. The CDR3 has 12 amino acids. The V gene lost 6 bases and the J gene lost 7 bases, with 7 bases spanning the gap. CDR1 and CDR2 from the germline V gene are MNHEY and SVGAGI. Here the CDR3 DNA reads TGTGCCAGCAGCCCCCCGAATTCACCCCTCCACTTT. Protein sequence: CASSPPNSPLHF.

V and J are TRBV9 and TRBJ1-6; the D is unclear. The CDR3 runs to 13 residues. The germline V gene encodes CDR1 SGDLS and CDR2 YYNGEE. V lost 4 bases and J lost 6, with 8 bases in between. The CDR3 region is CASSPFTNSPLHF. CDR3 DNA sequence: TGTGCCAGCAGCCCATTCACTAATTCACCCCTCCACTTT.

J is TRBJ1-6 and V is TRBV2, with no clear D. Germline assignment: CDR1 SNHLY and CDR2 FYNNEI. V gave up 1 base and J gave up 0 bases, with 7 bases separating them. The CDR3 spans 16 residues. The CDR3 bases are TGTGCCAGCAGTGAAGATGTTAGCTCCTATAATTCACCCCTCCACTTT. Protein product: CASSEDVSSYNSPLHF. The full variable domain, its missing parts supplied by reference TRBV2 and TRBJ1-6, is EPEVTQTPSHQVTQMGQEVILRCVPISNHLYFYWYRQILGQKVEFLVSFYNNEISEKSEIFDDQFSVERPDGSNFTLKIRSTKLEDSAMYFCASSEDVSSYNSPLHFGNGTRLTVT.

The V gene is TRBV5-4, the J gene TRBJ2-7; D perhaps matches TRBD2 (5 bases). CDR1 and CDR2 (germline): SGHNT, YYREEE (reference sequence). The CDR3 has 14 residues. Trimming stripped 2 bases from V and 2 bases from J, with 11 bases between. CDR3 nucleotide sequence: TGTGCCAGCAGCTTTTCCCCCGGGACCTACGAGCAGTACTTC. Translation: CASSFSPGTYEQYF.

The gene calls are TRBV19 and TRBJ1-3; no clear D gene. The CDR3 contains 14 residues. Germline V gene lookup returns CDR1 LNHDA and CDR2 SQIVND (reference sequence). Trimming stripped 2 bases from V and 0 bases from J, with 5 bases between. In DNA, the CDR3 is TGTGCCAGTAGTATATCAGACTCTGGAAACACCATATATTTT. Translation gives CASSISDSGNTIYF.

This sequence joins TRBV2 and TRBJ1-4; 7 nucleotides agree with TRBD1. CDR1 SNHLY and CDR2 FYNNEI come from the germline V gene. This CDR3 has 15 residues. The junction had 9 bases not matched to a gene; V was cut back by 6 bases and J by 5 bases. CDR3 protein: CASRARTGPNEKLFF. The CDR3 DNA reads TGTGCCAGCAGAGCAAGGACAGGACCAAATGAAAAACTGTTTTTT.

The chain recombines TRBV5-1 with TRBJ2-1; weak D call: TRBD2 (6 bases). CDR3 length: 14 amino acids. The germline V and J ends were trimmed by 6 bases and 14 bases, with 24 bases remaining between them. Germline CDR1 and CDR2: SGHRS and YFSETQ. CDR3 amino acids: CASMQGGAAGLKFF. CDR3 in DNA: TGCGCCAGCATGCAGGGTGGAGCGGCGGGACTGAAGTTCTTC.

The chain employs TRBV9 and TRBJ2-7; the D is unclear. V dropped 4 bases and J dropped 3 bases, with 17 bases sitting between them. This CDR3 has 15 amino acids. Germline V gives CDR1 SGDLS, CDR2 YYNGEE. CDR3: CASSPPFGGSYEQYF. The CDR3 DNA is TGTGCCAGCAGCCCGCCCTTTGGCGGTAGCTACGAGCAGTACTTC.